The 15 T cell receptor beta chains below all came from one sample that was sequenced in a study of CD8+ T cells in alopecia areata. As for treatment: oral pan-JAK inhibitor, 5-10 mg twice daily. It was cDNA, reverse transcribed from extracted RNA, that served as the sequencing template. The assay was immunoSEQ multiplex PCR, and TCRdb's table has in-frame clones only and misses some. The sample shows some 180,000 clones, roughly 53% of them seen only once. Sample: CD8+ T cells sorted from blood, taken at week 24, from a patient treated with tofacitinib. All receptors derive from a human donor with alopecia areata.

The chain combines TRBV27 with TRBJ1-2; 7 nucleotides line up with TRBD1. With V trimmed by 6 bases and J by 6 bases, 7 bases remained unmatched. Germline V CDR1 and CDR2: MNHEY, SMNVEV (reference sequence). This CDR3 contains 13 residues. The CDR3 DNA reads as TGTGCCAGCAGCCTGGACAGGTGGAATGGCTACACCTTC. It specifies CASSLDRWNGYTF.

This clone was found a few times. The rearrangement links TRBV12-5 to TRBJ2-2; 7 bases agree with TRBD1. J lost 0 bases, V lost 0 bases, and 4 bases had no gene match. Germline assignment: CDR1 LGHNT and CDR2 FRNRAP. This CDR3 has 17 amino acids. The CDR3 DNA follows: TGTGCTAGTGGTTTGGTTCTGACAGGGACGAACACCGGGGAGCTGTTTTTT. Translated: CASGLVLTGTNTGELFF.

The chain couples TRBV5-6 to TRBJ2-7; 9 bases line up with TRBD1. V lost 6 bases to trimming and J lost 7 bases; unmatched junction nucleotides: 11. Per germline, CDR1 SGHDT and CDR2 YYEEEE. The CDR3 runs 14 residues. For the CDR3, the DNA is TGTGCCAGCACCACCGGGACAGGGCCGCGAGAGCAGTACTTC. As protein: CASTTGTGPREQYF.

This rearrangement joins TRBV27 to TRBJ1-2; no clear D. Between the trimmed V and J ends, which lost 5 bases and 2 bases, there was a span of 9 bases. Germline assignment: CDR1 MNHEY and CDR2 SMNVEV (reference sequence). The CDR3 contains 13 residues. DNA for the CDR3: TGTGCCAGCAGTCCCCGCAGGAACTATGGCTACACCTTC. Its translation is CASSPRRNYGYTF.

This chain uses TRBV6-6 with TRBJ2-5, with D unresolved. The length of the CDR3 is 13 residues. Germline assignment: CDR1 MNHNY and CDR2 SVGAGI (reference sequence). The V gene lost 5 bases and the J gene lost 6 bases, with 13 bases spanning the gap. This CDR3 reads CASSPAQPKTQYF. The DNA of the CDR3 is TGTGCCAGCAGTCCTGCCCAACCTAAGACCCAGTACTTC.

There are a few counts of this clone. The rearrangement uses TRBV9 and TRBJ1-1; D might be TRBD1 (6 bases). Between the trimmed V and J ends, which lost 4 bases and 4 bases, there was a span of 14 bases. This CDR3 comprises 14 residues. Germline CDR1 and CDR2: SGDLS and YYNGEE. CDR3 sequence: CASSPEGGVTEAFF. CDR3 DNA sequence: TGTGCCAGCAGCCCCGAGGGGGGGGTCACTGAAGCTTTCTTT.

This chain joins TRBV27 and TRBJ2-7; D ambiguous. In germline, CDR1 is MNHEY, CDR2 SMNVEV (reference sequence). This CDR3 comprises 11 residues. V was pared by 5 bases and J by 2 bases, with 4 bases between. CDR3 nucleotides: TGTGCCAGCAGTCACACCTACGAGCAGTACTTC. Amino acids: CASSHTYEQYF.

The rearrangement joins TRBV29-1 to TRBJ2-7; 7 bases map to TRBD2. This CDR3 region has 15 residues. Germline CDR1 is SQVTM and CDR2 is ANQGSEA. Losses at the gene ends were 3 bases for V and 5 bases for J; bases not matched to a gene: 13. The CDR3 loop reads CSVDSGEGFGDEQYF. The CDR3 region has the DNA TGCAGCGTTGATAGTGGGGAGGGCTTTGGGGACGAGCAGTACTTC.

This chain connects TRBV13 to TRBJ2-7, with D perhaps assigned TRBD1 or TRBD2 (5 bases each). The V end was cut by 5 bases, the J end by 3 bases, with 17 bases between. Germline V gene lookup returns CDR1 PRHDT and CDR2 FYEKMQ (reference sequence). This CDR3 has 15 residues. DNA of the CDR3: TGTGCCAGCAGCCCACCGGATAGGGGAGACTACGAGCAGTACTTC. This codes for CASSPPDRGDYEQYF.

The sample holds one count of this clone. The chain carries TRBV12-5 and TRBJ2-5, with 7 bases identical to TRBD1. Germline V gene sequence: CDR1 LGHNT, CDR2 FRNRAP. V shed 4 bases, J shed 7 bases, and the junction held 9 bases outside the gene matches. CDR3 length equals 14 residues. The CDR3 protein is CASGSYRTGWTQYF. The CDR3, as DNA: TGTGCTAGTGGTTCATATCGGACAGGTTGGACCCAGTACTTC. The variable domain in full, with the rest retrieved from reference TRBV12-5 and TRBJ2-5, is DARVTQTPRHKVTEMGQEVTMRCQPILGHNTVFWYRQTMMQGLELLAYFRNRAPLDDSGMPKDRFSAEMPDATLATLKIQPSEPRDSAVYFCASGSYRTGWTQYFGPGTRLLVL.

This chain joins TRBV19 and TRBJ2-2; D unclear. V lost 1 base to trimming and J lost 9 bases, with 9 bases between them. CDR1 LNHDA and CDR2 SQIVND come from the germline V gene (reference sequence). The CDR3 is 13 residues long. In DNA form, the CDR3 reads TGTGCCAGTAGTATAGGTACAACACGGGAGCTGTTTTTT. Its translation is CASSIGTTRELFF.

The rearrangement links TRBV11-2 to TRBJ1-1; unclear D gene. Germline CDR1 SGHAT, CDR2 FQNNGV. The V end lost 3 bases, the J end lost 6 bases, and 5 bases lay between the germline ends. CDR3 length: 11 residues. CDR3 DNA sequence: TGTGCCAGCAGCTTTGGGTCTGAAGCTTTCTTT. It encodes CASSFGSEAFF.

The J gene is TRBJ2-5, the V gene TRBV5-1, with a weak D call TRBD1 (6 bases). The length of the CDR3 is 15 residues. V was clipped by 3 bases and J by 1 base, with 13 bases between them. Germline lookup yields CDR1 SGHRS and CDR2 YFSETQ. In nucleotides, the CDR3 is TGCGCCAGCAGCTGGAAAGGGGGTGGCCAAGAGACCCAGTACTTC. Amino acid sequence: CASSWKGGGQETQYF.

The sample holds a few counts of this clone. V is TRBV6-1 and J is TRBJ2-7; 7 bases align to TRBD1. The V gene end was trimmed by 1 base and the J gene end by 5 bases; junction bases not matched to a gene: 8. Germline lookup yields CDR1 MNHNS and CDR2 SASEGT. CDR3 length: 15 amino acids. The CDR3 sequence: CASSEGSGQADEQYF. The CDR3 nucleotides are TGTGCCAGCAGTGAAGGGTCAGGACAGGCGGACGAGCAGTACTTC.

The genes are TRBV7-8 and TRBJ2-2; no reliable D call. The CDR3 spans 14 residues. With 7 bases removed from V and 1 base from J, the gap between germline ends came to 10 bases. Per the germline V gene, CDR1 is SGHVS and CDR2 is FQNEAQ. The CDR3 sequence: CASKGQRNTGELFF. The CDR3 region has the DNA TGTGCCAGCAAAGGGCAGAGGAACACCGGGGAGCTGTTTTTT.